This entry describes one TCR beta chain. As yet, its antigen is unknown. These data are taken from a study of cytomegalovirus exposure and HLA in healthy donors. Regarding the study as a whole: Later analysis reportedly placed an Asian-associated ancestry cluster below the roughly 690-donor mean in N-insertions. Most TCR sequences were uncommon, yet certain public TCRs appeared in many donors. Apart from CMV serostatus, no immune exposure information was available. Diagnosis of cytomegalovirus status made by the classifier reportedly showed high specificity and sensitivity.

PCR involved 60 Vbeta and 13 Jbeta primers. The table came from immunoSEQ multiplex PCR; TCRdb's copy has only in-frame clones and leaves some out. Here the sample table reports roughly 57,000 clones. The CDR3 extends over 14 amino acids. V was clipped by 4 bases and J by 5 bases, with 14 bases between them. Germline V gene lookup returns CDR1 MNHEY and CDR2 SMNVEV (reference sequence). The clonotype was recovered from a man between 18 and 29 years old in good health and CMV-seropositive. The gene calls are TRBV27 and TRBJ1-2; no reliable D call. Sample: PBMCs. The chain's CDR3 is CASSSLERRYGYTF. The DNA of the CDR3 is TGTGCCAGCAGTTCCCTTGAGAGAAGATATGGCTACACCTTC.